The clone carrying this T cell receptor beta chain was counted only a few times. The junction differs from germline at one of its ends, possibly a read error. Amplification yielded TCR beta CDR3 regions, with RNA transcripts as the source. The TCR CDR3 first-round RT-PCR relied on the HTBI primer set. One entry per CDR3 protein results from TCRdb running MiXCR on the multiplex PCR reads. This sample has about 360,000 distinct CDR3 sequences; under 15% occur once, and the top ten carry 9.2%. Looked up from germline, CDR1 is DFQATT and CDR2 is SNEGSKA (reference sequence). The CDR3 loop spans 14 amino acids. These data come from a study of T cells in Graves' hyperthyroidism and ophthalmopathy.

The clonotype was recovered from a young woman with Graves' hyperthyroidism. The chain has TRBV20-1 and TRBJ1-5; the match to TRBD1 covers 8 bases. Input material: blood. In nucleotides, the CDR3 is TGCAGTGCTAGTAGACAGGGGACCTTTCAGGCCCAGCATTTT. Translated, it gives CSASRQGTFQAQHF.